These T cell receptor beta chains were read from a single sample in a study of T cells after yellow fever vaccination. Each CDR3 protein is one row after TCRdb ran MiXCR on the 5' RACE reads. The top ten hold roughly an eighth of the sample, which has nearly 550,000 distinct CDR3 sequences, about 19% seen once. The sequencing here drew on PBMCs, taken 15 days after the yellow fever booster vaccination. The origin of the receptors is a man aged 25 to 40 who received the YFV17D yellow fever vaccine. CDR3s leave out the opening cysteine and the closing phenylalanine or tryptophan.

j_call v_call cdr3_aa
TRBJ2-1 TRBV19 ASPQERREGFNEQF
TRBJ2-5 TRBV7-2 ASSVYRAQETQY
TRBJ2-7 TRBV19 ASSINLGYEQY
TRBJ1-1 TRBV7-8 ASSVFGGLDTEAF
TRBJ1-5 TRBV3-1 ASSHPGPNQPQH
TRBJ2-6 TRBV10-3 AISDRGLGANVLT
TRBJ2-1 TRBV20-1 SAAQGVYNEQF
TRBJ2-3 TRBV29-1 SVGQGAADTQY
TRBJ2-2 TRBV24-1 ATSPSPTSGELF
TRBJ2-5 TRBV12-5 VSGLVSGETQY
TRBJ2-3 TRBV29-1 SVEGGSGAQY
TRBJ1-4 TRBV5-6 ASSSTGGDEKLF
TRBJ2-7 TRBV7-2 ASSLAGGGPSYEQY
TRBJ1-3 TRBV14 ASSPLSRSGNTIY
TRBJ2-5 TRBV6-2/TRBV6-3 ASRGGTNVPRSTQY
TRBJ2-7 TRBV6-5 ASSYSTGEQY
TRBJ2-7 TRBV12-3/TRBV12-4 ASSFSYRAYEQY
TRBJ2-7 TRBV25-1 ASSKTGGWGEQY
TRBJ1-5 TRBV7-9 ASSLDPTSQGQPQH
TRBJ2-3 TRBV12-3/TRBV12-4 ASSFSFLGTDTQY
TRBJ2-2 TRBV20-1 SARVSGKSGELF
TRBJ2-7 TRBV29-1 SVMTGGEQY
TRBJ2-7 TRBV6-5 ASSYAGQGRLQRYEQY
TRBJ2-1 TRBV7-3 ASSLNYNNEQF
TRBJ2-4 TRBV20-1 SARVAVAKNIQY
TRBJ1-4 TRBV15 ATSREARTNEKLF
TRBJ1-1 TRBV6-5 ASSSPGQGNTEAF
TRBJ2-7 TRBV6-1 ASSDQIRGKNEQY
TRBJ2-1 TRBV5-1 ASSLGGVVIRHSYNEQF
TRBJ2-7 TRBV15 ATSRGGFEQY